Sequencing of this TCR beta chain was carried out in a study of blood T cells in healthy people across ages. Primed by a sample-barcoded 5' primer and a J-beta primer mix, a second PCR proceeded for 7 to 11 cycles. The authors tagged each cDNA molecule using a template-switch adaptor with 12 random nucleotides. One entry per CDR3 protein, called by TCRdb with MiXCR from the 5' RACE reads. The table lists some 1.4 million distinct CDR3 sequences, 42% of them singletons. The CDR3 length is 10 residues. The V gene's germline CDR1 is MDHEN and CDR2 SYDVKM. Trimming took 9 bases from V and 7 from J, leaving 7 bases between them.

The specimen was blood. The chain joins TRBV28 to TRBJ2-1; the D is unclear. The receptor was derived from a woman aged 18-35 years in good health. In DNA, the CDR3 is TGTGCCAGTCGGTCGAATGAGCAGTTCTTC. Its translation is CASRSNEQFF. The variable domain in full, with the rest retrieved from reference TRBV28 and TRBJ2-1, is DVKVTQSSRYLVKRTGEKVFLECVQDMDHENMFWYRQDPGLGLRLIYFSYDVKMKEKGDIPEGYSVSREKKERFSLILESASTNQTSMYLCASRSNEQFFGPGTRLTVL.